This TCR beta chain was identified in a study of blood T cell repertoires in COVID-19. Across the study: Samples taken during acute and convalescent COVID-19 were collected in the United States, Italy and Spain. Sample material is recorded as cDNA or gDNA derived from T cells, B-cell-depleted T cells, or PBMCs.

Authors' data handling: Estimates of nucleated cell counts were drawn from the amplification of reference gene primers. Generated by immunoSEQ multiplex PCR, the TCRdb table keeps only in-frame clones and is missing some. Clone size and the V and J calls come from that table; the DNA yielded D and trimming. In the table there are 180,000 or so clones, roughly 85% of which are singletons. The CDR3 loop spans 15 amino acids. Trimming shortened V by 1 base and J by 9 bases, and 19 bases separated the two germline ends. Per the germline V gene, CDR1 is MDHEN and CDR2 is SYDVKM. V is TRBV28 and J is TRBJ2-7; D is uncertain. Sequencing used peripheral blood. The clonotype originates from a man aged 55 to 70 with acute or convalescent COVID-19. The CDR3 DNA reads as TGTGCCAGCAGTTTATCGGTGCCCGCTACGATTTGGCAGTACTTC. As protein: CASSLSVPATIWQYF.